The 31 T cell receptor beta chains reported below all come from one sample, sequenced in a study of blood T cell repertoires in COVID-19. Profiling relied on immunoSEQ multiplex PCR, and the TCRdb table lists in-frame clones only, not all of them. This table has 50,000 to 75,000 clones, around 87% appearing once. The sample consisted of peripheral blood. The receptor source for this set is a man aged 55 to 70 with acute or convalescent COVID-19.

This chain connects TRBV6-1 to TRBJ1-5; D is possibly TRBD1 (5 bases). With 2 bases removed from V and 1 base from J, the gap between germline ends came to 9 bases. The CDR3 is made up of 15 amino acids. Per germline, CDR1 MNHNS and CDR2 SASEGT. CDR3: CASSEWGESNQPQHF. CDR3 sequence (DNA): TGTGCCAGCAGTGAATGGGGGGAAAGCAATCAGCCCCAGCATTTT.

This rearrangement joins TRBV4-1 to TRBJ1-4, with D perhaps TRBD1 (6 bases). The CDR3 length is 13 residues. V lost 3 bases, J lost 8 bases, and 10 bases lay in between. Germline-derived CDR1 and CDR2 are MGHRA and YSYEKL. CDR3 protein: CASSHGQREKLFF. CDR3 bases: TGCGCCAGCAGCCATGGACAGAGGGAAAAACTGTTTTTT.

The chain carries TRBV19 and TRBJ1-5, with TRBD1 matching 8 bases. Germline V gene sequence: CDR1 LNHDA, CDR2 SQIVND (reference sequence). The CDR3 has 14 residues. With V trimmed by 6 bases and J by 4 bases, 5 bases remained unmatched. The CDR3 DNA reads TGTGCCAGTAGCCGGACAGGGAATAATCAGCCCCAGCATTTT. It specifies CASSRTGNNQPQHF. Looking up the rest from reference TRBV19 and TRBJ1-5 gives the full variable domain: DGGITQSPKYLFRKEGQNVTLSCEQNLNHDAMYWYRQDPGQGLRLIYYSQIVNDFQKGDIAEGYSVSREKKESFPLTVTSAQKNPTAFYLCASSRTGNNQPQHFGDGTRLSIL.

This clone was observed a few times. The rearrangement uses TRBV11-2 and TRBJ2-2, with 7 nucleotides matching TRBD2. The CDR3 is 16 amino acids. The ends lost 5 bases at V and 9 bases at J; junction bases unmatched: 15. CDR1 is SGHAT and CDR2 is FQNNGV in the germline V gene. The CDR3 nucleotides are TGTGCCAGCAGCCCCAGCGGCGGGGGACGTCACCGGGAGCTGTTTTTT. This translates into CASSPSGGGRHRELFF.

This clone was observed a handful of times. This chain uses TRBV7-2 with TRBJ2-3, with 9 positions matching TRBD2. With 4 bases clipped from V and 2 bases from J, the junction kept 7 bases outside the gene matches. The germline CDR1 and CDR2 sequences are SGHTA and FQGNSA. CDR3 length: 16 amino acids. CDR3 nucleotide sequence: TGTGCCAGCAGCTATAGCGGGGGCTCCTTCACAGATACGCAGTATTTT. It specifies CASSYSGGSFTDTQYF.

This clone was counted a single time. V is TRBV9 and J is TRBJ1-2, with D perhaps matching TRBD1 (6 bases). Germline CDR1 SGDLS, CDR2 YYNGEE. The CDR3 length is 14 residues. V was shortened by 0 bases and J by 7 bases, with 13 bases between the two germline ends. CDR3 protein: CASSVAGGQGGYTF. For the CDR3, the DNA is TGTGCCAGCAGCGTAGCGGGGGGGCAGGGTGGCTACACCTTC.

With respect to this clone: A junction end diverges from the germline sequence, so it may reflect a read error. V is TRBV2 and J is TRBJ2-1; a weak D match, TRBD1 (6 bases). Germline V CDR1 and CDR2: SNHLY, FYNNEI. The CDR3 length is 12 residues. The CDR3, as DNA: TGTGCCAGCAGCGAAGGTGGACAGATTCAGTTCTTC. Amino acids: CASSEGGQIQFF.

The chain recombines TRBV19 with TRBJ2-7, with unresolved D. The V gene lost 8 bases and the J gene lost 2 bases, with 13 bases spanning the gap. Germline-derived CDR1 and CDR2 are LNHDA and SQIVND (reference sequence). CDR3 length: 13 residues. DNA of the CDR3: TGTGCCAGTGATCGCACTTCTACCTACGAGCAGTACTTC. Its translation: CASDRTSTYEQYF.

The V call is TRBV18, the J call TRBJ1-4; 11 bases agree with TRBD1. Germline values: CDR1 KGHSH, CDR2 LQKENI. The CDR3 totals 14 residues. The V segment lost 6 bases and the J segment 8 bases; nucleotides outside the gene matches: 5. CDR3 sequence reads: CASSPGTGGEKLFF. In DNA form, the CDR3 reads TGTGCCAGCTCCCCCGGGACAGGGGGAGAAAAACTGTTTTTT.

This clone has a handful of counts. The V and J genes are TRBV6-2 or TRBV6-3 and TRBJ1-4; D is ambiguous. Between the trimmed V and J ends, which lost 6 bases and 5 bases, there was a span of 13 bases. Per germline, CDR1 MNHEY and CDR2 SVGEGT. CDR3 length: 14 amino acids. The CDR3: CASSDLGLNEKLFF. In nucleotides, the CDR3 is TGTGCCAGCAGCGATCTTGGGCTGAATGAAAAACTGTTTTTT.

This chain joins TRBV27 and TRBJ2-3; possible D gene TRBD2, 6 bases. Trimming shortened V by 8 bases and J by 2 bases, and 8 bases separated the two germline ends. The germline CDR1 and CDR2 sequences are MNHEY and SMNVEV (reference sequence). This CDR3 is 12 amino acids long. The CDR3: CASQGLTDTQYF. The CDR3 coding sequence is TGTGCCAGCCAGGGACTCACAGATACGCAGTATTTT.

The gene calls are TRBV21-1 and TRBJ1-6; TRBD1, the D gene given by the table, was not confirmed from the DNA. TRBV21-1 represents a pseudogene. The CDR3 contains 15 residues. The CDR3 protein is CASTLALVWASPLHF. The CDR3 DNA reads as TGTGCCAGCACCCTCGCGTTAGTCTGGGCCTCACCCCTCCACTTT.

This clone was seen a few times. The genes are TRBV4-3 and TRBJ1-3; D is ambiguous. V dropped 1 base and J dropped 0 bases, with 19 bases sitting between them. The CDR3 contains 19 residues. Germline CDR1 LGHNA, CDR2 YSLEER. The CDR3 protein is CASSQGIFTESGSGNTIYF. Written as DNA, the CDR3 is TGCGCCAGCAGCCAAGGGATTTTTACAGAAAGCGGCTCTGGAAACACCATATATTTT.

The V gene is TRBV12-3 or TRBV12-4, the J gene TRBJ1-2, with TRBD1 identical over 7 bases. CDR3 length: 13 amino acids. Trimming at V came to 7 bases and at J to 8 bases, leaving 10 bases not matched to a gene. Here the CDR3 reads CASTVGQAEGYTF. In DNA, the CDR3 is TGTGCCAGCACCGTCGGACAGGCGGAGGGCTACACCTTC.

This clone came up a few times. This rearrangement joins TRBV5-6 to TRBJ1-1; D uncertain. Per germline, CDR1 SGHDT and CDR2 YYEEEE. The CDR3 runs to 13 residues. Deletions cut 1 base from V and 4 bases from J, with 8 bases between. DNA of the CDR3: TGTGCCAGCAGCTTGTTTGCAGGCACTGAAGCTTTCTTT. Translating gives CASSLFAGTEAFF.

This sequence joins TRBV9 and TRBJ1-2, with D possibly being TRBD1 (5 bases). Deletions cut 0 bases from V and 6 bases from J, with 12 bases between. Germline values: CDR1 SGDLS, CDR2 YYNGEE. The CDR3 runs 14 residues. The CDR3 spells CASSVAIGGDGYTF. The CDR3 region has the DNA TGTGCCAGCAGCGTAGCTATTGGGGGGGATGGCTACACCTTC.

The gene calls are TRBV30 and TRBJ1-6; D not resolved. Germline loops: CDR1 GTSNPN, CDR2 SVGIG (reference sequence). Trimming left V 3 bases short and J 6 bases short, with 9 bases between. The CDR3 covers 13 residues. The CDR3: CAWSLEINSPLHF. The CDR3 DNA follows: TGTGCCTGGAGCCTTGAGATTAATTCACCCCTCCACTTT.

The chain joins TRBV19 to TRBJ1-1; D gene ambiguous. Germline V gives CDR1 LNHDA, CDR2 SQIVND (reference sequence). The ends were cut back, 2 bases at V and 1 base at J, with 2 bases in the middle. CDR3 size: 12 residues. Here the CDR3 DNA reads TGTGCCAGTAGTATACAGAACACTGAAGCTTTCTTT. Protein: CASSIQNTEAFF.

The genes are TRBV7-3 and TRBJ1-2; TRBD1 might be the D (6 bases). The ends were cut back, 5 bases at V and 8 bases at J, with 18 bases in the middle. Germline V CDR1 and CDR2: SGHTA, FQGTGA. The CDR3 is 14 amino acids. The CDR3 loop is CASSTGQGTEGYTF. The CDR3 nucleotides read TGTGCCAGCAGCACAGGTCAGGGGACGGAGGGCTACACCTTC.

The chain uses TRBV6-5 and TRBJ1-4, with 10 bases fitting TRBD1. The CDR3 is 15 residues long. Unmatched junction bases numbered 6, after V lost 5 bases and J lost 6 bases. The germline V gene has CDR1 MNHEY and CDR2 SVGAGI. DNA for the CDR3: TGTGCCAGCAGTCGAAGTGGGACAGGGGATGAAAAACTGTTTTTT. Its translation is CASSRSGTGDEKLFF.

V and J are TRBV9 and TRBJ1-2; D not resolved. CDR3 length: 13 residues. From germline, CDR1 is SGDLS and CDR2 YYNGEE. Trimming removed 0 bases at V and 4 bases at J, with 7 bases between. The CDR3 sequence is CASSVGGSYGYTF. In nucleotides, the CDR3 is TGTGCCAGCAGCGTAGGAGGGTCCTATGGCTACACCTTC.

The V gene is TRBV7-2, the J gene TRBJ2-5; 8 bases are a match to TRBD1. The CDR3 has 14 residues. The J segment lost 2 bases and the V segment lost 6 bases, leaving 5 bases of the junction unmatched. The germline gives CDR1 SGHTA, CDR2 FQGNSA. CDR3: CASSFRQGQETQYF. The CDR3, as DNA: TGTGCCAGCAGTTTTAGACAGGGGCAAGAGACCCAGTACTTC.

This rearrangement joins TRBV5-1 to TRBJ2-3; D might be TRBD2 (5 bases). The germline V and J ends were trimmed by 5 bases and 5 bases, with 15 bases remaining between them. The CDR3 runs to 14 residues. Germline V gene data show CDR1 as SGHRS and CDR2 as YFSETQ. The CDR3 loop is CASRYGDGKDTQYF. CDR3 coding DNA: TGCGCCAGCAGATACGGGGATGGGAAAGATACGCAGTATTTT.

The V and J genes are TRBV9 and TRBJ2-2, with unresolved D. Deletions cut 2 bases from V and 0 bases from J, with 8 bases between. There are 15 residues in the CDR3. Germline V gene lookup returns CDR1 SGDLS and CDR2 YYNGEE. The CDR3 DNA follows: TGTGCCAGCAGCGTCCAGGTAGCGAACACCGGGGAGCTGTTTTTT. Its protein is CASSVQVANTGELFF.

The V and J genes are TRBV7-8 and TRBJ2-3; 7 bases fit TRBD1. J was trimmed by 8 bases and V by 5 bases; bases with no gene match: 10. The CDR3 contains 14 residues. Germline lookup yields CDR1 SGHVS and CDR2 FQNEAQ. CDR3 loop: CASSNRDRVGTQYF. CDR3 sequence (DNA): TGTGCCAGCAGCAACCGCGACAGGGTGGGTACGCAGTATTTT. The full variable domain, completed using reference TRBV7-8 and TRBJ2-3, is GAGVSQSPRYKVAKRGQDVALRCDPISGHVSLFWYQQALGQGPEFLTYFQNEAQLDKSGLPSDRFFAERPEGSVSTLKIQRTQQEDSAVYLCASSNRDRVGTQYFGPGTRLTVL.

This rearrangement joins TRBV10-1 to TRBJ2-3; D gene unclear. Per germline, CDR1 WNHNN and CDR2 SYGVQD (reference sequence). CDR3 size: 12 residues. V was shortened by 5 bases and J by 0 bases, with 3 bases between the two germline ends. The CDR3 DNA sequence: TGCGCCAGCAGTTCTAGCACAGATACGCAGTATTTT. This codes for CASSSSTDTQYF.

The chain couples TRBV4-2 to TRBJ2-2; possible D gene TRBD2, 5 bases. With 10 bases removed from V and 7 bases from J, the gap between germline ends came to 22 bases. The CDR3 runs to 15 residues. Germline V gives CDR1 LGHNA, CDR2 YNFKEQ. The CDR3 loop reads CATRWEKGKGGELFF. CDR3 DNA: TGTGCCACCCGATGGGAGAAGGGAAAGGGCGGGGAGCTGTTTTTT.

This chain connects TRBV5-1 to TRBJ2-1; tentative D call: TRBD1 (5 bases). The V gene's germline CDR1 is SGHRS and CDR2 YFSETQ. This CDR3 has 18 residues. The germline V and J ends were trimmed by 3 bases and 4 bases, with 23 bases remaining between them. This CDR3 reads CASSSLSRAQYIYNEQFF. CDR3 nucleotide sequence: TGCGCCAGCAGCTCCCTCAGCAGGGCACAATATATTTACAATGAGCAGTTCTTC.

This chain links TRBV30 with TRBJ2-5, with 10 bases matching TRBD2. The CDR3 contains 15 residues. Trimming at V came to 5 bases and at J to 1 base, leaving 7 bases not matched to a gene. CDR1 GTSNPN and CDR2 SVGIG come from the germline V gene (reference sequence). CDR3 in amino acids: CAWGSGGASQETQYF. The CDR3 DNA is TGTGCCTGGGGGAGCGGGGGGGCTTCCCAAGAGACCCAGTACTTC.

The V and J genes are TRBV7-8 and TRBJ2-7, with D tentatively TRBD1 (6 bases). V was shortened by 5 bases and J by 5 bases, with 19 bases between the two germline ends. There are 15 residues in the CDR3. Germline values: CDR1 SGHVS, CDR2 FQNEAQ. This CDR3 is CASSDRVGARNEQYF. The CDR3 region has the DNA TGTGCCAGCAGCGACCGGGTGGGGGCTAGGAACGAGCAGTACTTC.

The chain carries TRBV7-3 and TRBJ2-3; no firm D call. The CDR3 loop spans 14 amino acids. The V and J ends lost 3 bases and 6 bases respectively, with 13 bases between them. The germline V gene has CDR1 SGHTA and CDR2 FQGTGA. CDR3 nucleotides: TGTGCCAGCAGCTTTAATTCCCGAGGCGATACGCAGTATTTT. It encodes CASSFNSRGDTQYF.